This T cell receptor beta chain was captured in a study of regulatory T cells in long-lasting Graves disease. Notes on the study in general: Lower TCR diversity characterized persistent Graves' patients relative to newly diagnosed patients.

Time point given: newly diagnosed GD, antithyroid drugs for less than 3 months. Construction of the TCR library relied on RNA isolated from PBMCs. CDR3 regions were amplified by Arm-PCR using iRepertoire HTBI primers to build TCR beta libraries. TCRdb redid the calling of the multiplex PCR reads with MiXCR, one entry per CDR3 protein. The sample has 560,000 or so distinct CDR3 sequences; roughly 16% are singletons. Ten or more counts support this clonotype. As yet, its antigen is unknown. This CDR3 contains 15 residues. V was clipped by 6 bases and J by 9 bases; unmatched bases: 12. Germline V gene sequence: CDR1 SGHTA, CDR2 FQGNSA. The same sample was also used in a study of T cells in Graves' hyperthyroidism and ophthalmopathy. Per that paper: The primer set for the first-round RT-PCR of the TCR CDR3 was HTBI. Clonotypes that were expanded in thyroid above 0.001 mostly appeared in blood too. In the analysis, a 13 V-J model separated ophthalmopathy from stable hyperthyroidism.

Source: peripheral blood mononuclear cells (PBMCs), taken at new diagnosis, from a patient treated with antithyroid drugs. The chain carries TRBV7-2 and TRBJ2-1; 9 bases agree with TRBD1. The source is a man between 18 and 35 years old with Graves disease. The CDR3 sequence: CASRLPGTGWSEQFF. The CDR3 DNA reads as TGTGCCAGCAGGTTACCCGGGACAGGGTGGAGTGAGCAGTTCTTC.